Listed below are T cell receptor beta chains from one sample, sequenced in a study of CD8 T cells in ankylosing spondylitis. MiXCR was run by TCRdb on the 5' RACE reads, yielding one entry per CDR3 protein. The top ten clones hold less than 20% of a sample with roughly 370,000 distinct CDR3 sequences, about a fifth of them seen once. The specimen sequenced was blood, either unsorted or a sorted T cell fraction (not recorded which). Receptors originate from a male donor with ankylosing spondylitis. CDR3s include the opening cysteine and the closing phenylalanine or tryptophan. Fields, in order: D gene, V gene, clone size, J gene, CDR3 protein, CDR3 DNA. D genes are given only for firm matches. Clone size is given for some rows only: seen once, a few or many times, or a class if the clone is expanded.

>TRBD2|TRBV7-3|NA|TRBJ2-1
CASSSWTSGRLFEQFF
TGTGCCAGCAGCTCTTGGACTAGCGGGAGATTGTTTGAGCAGTTCTTC
>NA|TRBV5-6|once|TRBJ1-5
CASSSGGARQPQHF
TGTGCCAGCAGCTCCGGGGGGGCACGGCAGCCCCAGCATTTT
>NA|TRBV5-6|many|TRBJ2-5
CASSYLDYETQYF
TGTGCCAGCAGCTACTTGGATTACGAGACCCAGTACTTC
>TRBD1|TRBV5-1|NA|TRBJ1-1
CASQKTGGTEAFF
TGCGCCAGCCAAAAGACAGGGGGCACTGAAGCTTTCTTT
>NA|TRBV15|many|TRBJ2-4
CATSSFDIQYF
TGTGCCACCAGCAGCTTCGACATTCAGTACTTC
>TRBD1|TRBV5-1|NA|TRBJ2-3
CASSGTGVPDTQYF
TGCGCCAGCAGCGGGACAGGGGTGCCAGATACGCAGTATTTT
>TRBD1|TRBV6-1|NA|TRBJ2-2
CASRQGRNTGELFF
TGTGCCAGCCGACAGGGTCGGAACACCGGGGAGCTGTTTTTT
>NA|TRBV20-1|NA|TRBJ2-7
CSARSSSELRFYEQYF
TGCAGTGCTAGGTCGTCCTCAGAGCTCCGATTCTACGAGCAGTACTTC
>NA|TRBV11-2|few|TRBJ1-6
CASSTAGHWNSPLHF
TGTGCCAGCAGCACTGCGGGTCACTGGAATTCACCCCTCCACTTT
>NA|TRBV6-4|few|TRBJ2-3
CASSSERTDTQYF
TGTGCCAGCAGCTCGGAGCGTACAGATACGCAGTATTTT
>TRBD2|TRBV30|few|TRBJ2-1
CACKPGLAIEFF
TGTGCCTGTAAGCCGGGACTAGCTATAGAGTTCTTC
>NA|TRBV29-1|few|TRBJ2-7
CSVGSWGYEQYF
TGCAGCGTTGGTTCTTGGGGATACGAGCAGTACTTC
>TRBD2|TRBV6-5|few|TRBJ2-2
CASSYALAGERTGELFF
TGTGCCAGCAGTTACGCCCTAGCGGGAGAAAGGACCGGGGAGCTGTTTTTT
>TRBD2|TRBV12-3/TRBV12-4|NA|TRBJ2-1
CASSLSGGTRANEQFF
TGTGCCAGCAGTTTATCGGGAGGGACTAGGGCCAATGAGCAGTTCTTC
>TRBD2|TRBV5-1|few|TRBJ2-2
CASQFSGGLAGVIGELFF
TGCGCCAGCCAATTCAGCGGTGGACTAGCGGGAGTAATCGGGGAGCTGTTTTTT
>TRBD2|TRBV5-1|NA|TRBJ2-7
CASSLTSGSKVVGEQYF
TGCGCCAGCAGCTTGACTAGCGGGAGTAAGGTTGTCGGCGAGCAGTACTTC
>NA|TRBV18|few|TRBJ2-7
CASSPAEGARYF
TGTGCCAGCTCACCGGCCGAAGGGGCGAGGTACTTC
>NA|TRBV25-1|NA|TRBJ2-3
CASSEFSGGGSTDTQYF
TGTGCCAGCAGTGAATTTAGTGGGGGAGGATCCACAGATACGCAGTATTTT
>TRBD2|TRBV18|few|TRBJ2-7
CASSPRREGADEQYF
TGTGCCAGCTCACCACGGCGGGAGGGAGCGGACGAGCAGTACTTC
>NA|TRBV13|NA|TRBJ2-7
CASSLGRWEQYF
TGTGCCAGCAGCTTAGGAAGGTGGGAGCAGTACTTC
>TRBD2|TRBV6-1|NA|TRBJ2-1
CATAGDHTIKFF
TGTGCCACCGCGGGAGACCATACGATAAAGTTCTTC
>NA|TRBV11-3|NA|TRBJ2-1
CASSSSRGSGIEQFF
TGTGCCAGCAGCTCATCTAGGGGTAGTGGTATTGAGCAGTTCTTC
>NA|TRBV20-1|few|TRBJ2-3
CSARDQGGTGAYTDTQYF
TGCAGTGCTAGAGATCAGGGGGGTACGGGAGCTTACACAGATACGCAGTATTTT
>TRBD2|TRBV29-1|many|TRBJ2-7
CSVDGRAGGSYEQYF
TGCAGCGTTGACGGGAGGGCCGGAGGTTCCTACGAGCAGTACTTC
>NA|TRBV9|few|TRBJ2-1
CASSVVAGSNEQFF
TGTGCCAGCAGCGTAGTGGCAGGATCGAATGAGCAGTTCTTC
>TRBD1|TRBV20-1|NA|TRBJ1-4
CSAVRQGGEVKLFF
TGCAGTGCTGTTCGACAGGGGGGCGAAGTAAAACTGTTTTTT
>NA|TRBV20-1|NA|TRBJ2-2
CSAIHENTGELFF
TGCAGTGCTATTCACGAGAACACCGGGGAGCTGTTTTTT
>TRBD2|TRBV12-3/TRBV12-4|NA|TRBJ2-1
CASNPSSGRARNEQFF
TGTGCCAGCAACCCTTCTAGCGGGAGGGCTCGGAATGAGCAGTTCTTC
>TRBD1|TRBV5-1|few|TRBJ2-2
CASSLLTGDDGELFF
TGCGCCAGCAGCTTGTTGACAGGGGACGACGGGGAGCTGTTTTTT
>NA|TRBV12-3/TRBV12-4|few|TRBJ2-7
CASSFGSSVEQYF
TGTGCCAGCAGTTTTGGCTCTAGCGTCGAGCAGTACTTC
>TRBD2|TRBV20-1|NA|TRBJ2-7
CSARLAGVSGVPYEQYF
TGCAGTGCTAGACTAGCGGGAGTCTCTGGGGTCCCCTACGAGCAGTACTTC
>NA|TRBV4-3|NA|TRBJ2-2
CASSQDNDPTGELFF
TGCGCCAGCAGCCAAGATAATGACCCTACCGGGGAGCTGTTTTTT
>NA|TRBV20-1|NA|TRBJ1-1
CSARTPNTEAFF
TGCAGTGCTAGAACCCCGAACACTGAAGCTTTCTTT
>NA|TRBV7-9|few|TRBJ2-7
CASSPREGSSYEQYF
TGTGCCAGCAGCCCCCGTGAGGGGAGCTCCTACGAGCAGTACTTC
>NA|TRBV12-3/TRBV12-4|few|TRBJ1-6
CASSSGFRGRNNSPLHF
TGTGCCAGCAGTTCAGGCTTTAGGGGACGGAATAATTCACCCCTCCACTTT